These T cell receptor beta chains were read from a single sample in a study of T cell repertoires in cytomegalovirus infection. A single record per CDR3 protein comes from TCRdb applying MiXCR to the reads. The sample has around 750,000 distinct CDR3 sequences; over 25% are singletons. No antigen is known for these receptors. Specimen: cultured CD8+ T cells from PBMCs, collected from culture after CMV antigen stimulation. The origin of the receptors is a human donor in good health (CMV status not recorded). Some clones in this sample may be carry-over from other donors' samples. Both conserved end residues are part of each CDR3. D genes are given only for firm matches.

D gene: -
V gene: TRBV7-8
J gene: TRBJ2-5
CDR3 protein: CASSLFGGTAEVDQYF

D gene: -
V gene: TRBV7-8
J gene: TRBJ2-5
CDR3 protein: CASSFKGWGYQETQYF

D gene: TRBD1
V gene: TRBV6-4
J gene: TRBJ2-1
CDR3 protein: CASSYRDSGNEQFF

D gene: -
V gene: TRBV28
J gene: TRBJ1-2
CDR3 protein: CASSSSENYGYTF

D gene: TRBD1
V gene: TRBV6-6
J gene: TRBJ2-5
CDR3 protein: CASRPTLIQGSGETQYF

D gene: -
V gene: TRBV7-9
J gene: TRBJ2-1
CDR3 protein: CASSFNPTIIF

D gene: -
V gene: TRBV2
J gene: TRBJ2-7
CDR3 protein: CASSDIGRSYEQYF

D gene: -
V gene: TRBV2
J gene: TRBJ1-2
CDR3 protein: CASRPMAGYTF

D gene: TRBD2
V gene: TRBV6-1
J gene: TRBJ2-2
CDR3 protein: CASSELADTGELFF

D gene: -
V gene: TRBV29-1
J gene: TRBJ2-3
CDR3 protein: CSVDSGPSTDTQYF

D gene: -
V gene: TRBV7-6
J gene: TRBJ2-2
CDR3 protein: CASFRDNTGELFF

D gene: TRBD1
V gene: TRBV4-1
J gene: TRBJ2-1
CDR3 protein: CARSQETGAYNEQFF

D gene: -
V gene: TRBV13
J gene: TRBJ2-2
CDR3 protein: CASNKAGTGELFF

D gene: TRBD1
V gene: TRBV12-3/TRBV12-4
J gene: TRBJ2-1
CDR3 protein: CASSLVGDSYNEQFF

D gene: TRBD1
V gene: TRBV20-1
J gene: TRBJ1-1
CDR3 protein: CSAREIGIPWTGF

D gene: -
V gene: TRBV7-3
J gene: TRBJ2-2
CDR3 protein: CASSSRTDHTTDAGELFF

D gene: -
V gene: TRBV7-2
J gene: TRBJ2-1
CDR3 protein: CASSFAGMGNEQFF

D gene: TRBD1
V gene: TRBV4-1
J gene: TRBJ1-6
CDR3 protein: CASSHLGGDSNSPLHF

D gene: TRBD1
V gene: TRBV27
J gene: TRBJ1-2
CDR3 protein: CASSLTGQGELYYGYTF

D gene: -
V gene: TRBV4-1
J gene: TRBJ1-2
CDR3 protein: CASSQQETNYGYTF

D gene: TRBD2
V gene: TRBV7-9
J gene: TRBJ2-5
CDR3 protein: CASSSERGGRETQYF

D gene: -
V gene: TRBV6-5
J gene: TRBJ1-5
CDR3 protein: CASSLYMFNQPQHF

D gene: -
V gene: TRBV27
J gene: TRBJ2-3
CDR3 protein: CASSLSGPVPSTDTQYF

D gene: TRBD1
V gene: TRBV7-6
J gene: TRBJ1-2
CDR3 protein: CASSLGTGPYGYTF

D gene: TRBD1
V gene: TRBV27
J gene: TRBJ2-5
CDR3 protein: CASSSPGTGSRETQYF

D gene: -
V gene: TRBV28
J gene: TRBJ2-4
CDR3 protein: CASSLSLWGPLGENIQYF

D gene: TRBD1
V gene: TRBV6-6
J gene: TRBJ1-2
CDR3 protein: CASSSGGDRGRRGYTF

D gene: -
V gene: TRBV7-9
J gene: TRBJ2-1
CDR3 protein: CASSSRNEDEQFF

D gene: -
V gene: TRBV20-1
J gene: TRBJ2-1
CDR3 protein: CSARDKQEFNEQFF

D gene: -
V gene: TRBV4-1
J gene: TRBJ2-3
CDR3 protein: CASSQGWVGSTDTQYF

D gene: TRBD1
V gene: TRBV5-8
J gene: TRBJ2-7
CDR3 protein: CASSLGGPPGQGSTYEQYF

D gene: -
V gene: TRBV19
J gene: TRBJ2-1
CDR3 protein: CASSIPRVSAYNEQFF

D gene: -
V gene: TRBV18
J gene: TRBJ1-2
CDR3 protein: CASSPGSYNYGYTF

D gene: -
V gene: TRBV5-5
J gene: TRBJ1-1
CDR3 protein: CASSLYPTGVEAFF

D gene: -
V gene: TRBV2
J gene: TRBJ2-1
CDR3 protein: CASPNRLDEQFF

D gene: -
V gene: TRBV7-6
J gene: TRBJ1-1
CDR3 protein: CASSLAYGGAEAFF

D gene: -
V gene: TRBV7-8
J gene: TRBJ1-1
CDR3 protein: CASSTRTDSTAFF

D gene: -
V gene: TRBV6-5
J gene: TRBJ1-5
CDR3 protein: CASSVEGRSNQPQHF

D gene: TRBD1
V gene: TRBV2
J gene: TRBJ1-1
CDR3 protein: CASRASRSRGTEAFF

D gene: TRBD1
V gene: TRBV27
J gene: TRBJ1-1
CDR3 protein: CASSGAGGMNTEAFF

D gene: -
V gene: TRBV6-5
J gene: TRBJ1-1
CDR3 protein: CASSYSAGALTEAFF

D gene: -
V gene: TRBV25-1
J gene: TRBJ1-5
CDR3 protein: CASSAAGNQPQHF

D gene: -
V gene: TRBV20-1
J gene: TRBJ1-5
CDR3 protein: CSARANGEGPKGLNQPQHF

D gene: TRBD1
V gene: TRBV6-6
J gene: TRBJ1-2
CDR3 protein: CASSYSTGLEGGYTF

D gene: TRBD2
V gene: TRBV5-1
J gene: TRBJ2-1
CDR3 protein: CASSLARLAGYNEQFF

D gene: TRBD1
V gene: TRBV7-8
J gene: TRBJ1-5
CDR3 protein: CASNPSGGGNQPQHF

D gene: TRBD1
V gene: TRBV2
J gene: TRBJ2-2
CDR3 protein: CASSDPGTGNTGELFF

D gene: -
V gene: TRBV19
J gene: TRBJ2-6
CDR3 protein: CASSLDSSGANVLTF

D gene: -
V gene: TRBV6-5
J gene: TRBJ1-5
CDR3 protein: CASSYMNSNQPQHF

D gene: -
V gene: TRBV9
J gene: TRBJ1-2
CDR3 protein: CASSVADSGKNYGYTF

D gene: -
V gene: TRBV9
J gene: TRBJ2-7
CDR3 protein: CASSPSREYYEQYF

D gene: -
V gene: TRBV7-9
J gene: TRBJ2-2
CDR3 protein: CASSSAYSSGTSTGELFF

D gene: TRBD1
V gene: TRBV7-2
J gene: TRBJ2-5
CDR3 protein: CASSKGTGQETQYF

D gene: TRBD1
V gene: TRBV27
J gene: TRBJ1-6
CDR3 protein: CASSPQGGSSYNSPLHF

D gene: -
V gene: TRBV4-1
J gene: TRBJ2-1
CDR3 protein: CASSQGPGASSYNEQFF